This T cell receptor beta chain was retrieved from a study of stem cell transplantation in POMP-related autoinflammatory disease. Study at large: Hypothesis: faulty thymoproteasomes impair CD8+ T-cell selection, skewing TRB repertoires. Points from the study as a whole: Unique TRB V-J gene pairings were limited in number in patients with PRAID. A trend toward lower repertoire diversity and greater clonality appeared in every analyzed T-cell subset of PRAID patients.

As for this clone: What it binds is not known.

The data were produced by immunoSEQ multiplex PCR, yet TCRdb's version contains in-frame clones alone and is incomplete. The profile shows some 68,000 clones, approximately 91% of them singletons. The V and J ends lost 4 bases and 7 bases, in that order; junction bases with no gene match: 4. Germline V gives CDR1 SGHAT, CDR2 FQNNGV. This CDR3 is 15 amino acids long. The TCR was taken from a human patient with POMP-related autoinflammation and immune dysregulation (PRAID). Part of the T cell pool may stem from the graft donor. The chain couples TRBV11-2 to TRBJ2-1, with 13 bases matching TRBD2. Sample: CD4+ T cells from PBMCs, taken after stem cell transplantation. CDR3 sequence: CASSSQLAGGNEQFF. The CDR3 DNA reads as TGTGCCAGCAGCTCGCAACTAGCGGGAGGGAATGAGCAGTTCTTC.